The rows below give T cell receptor beta chains drawn from one sample of a study of beta chain features in type 1 diabetes. Measured with immunoSEQ multiplex PCR; TCRdb has only the in-frame clones, and not every one. The table shows 130,000 or so clones, with 9.2% occurring only once. Sequencing was done on a sample of central memory CD4+ T cells from blood. Receptor source: a young man in good health. CDR3s include the opening cysteine and the closing phenylalanine or tryptophan. A D gene is named only where the DNA matches it firmly. A clone size is listed for some rows: how often the clone was seen (once, few, many), or a class if it is expanded.

j_gene,v_gene,d_gene,abundance,CDR3nt,CDR3aa
TRBJ2-5,TRBV11-2,-,few,TGTGCCAGCAGCTTAGTCGCCCAGACAGTGCGGTGGTACTTC,CASSLVAQTVRWYF
TRBJ2-7,TRBV15,-,-,TGTGCCACCGGCACAGGGAATACCTACGAGCAGTACTTC,CATGTGNTYEQYF
TRBJ2-1,TRBV6-6,-,-,TGTGCCAGCAGTTACTCAGGGCAGGGGGGCCCGTTCTTC,CASSYSGQGGPFF
TRBJ1-6,TRBV10-2,-,-,TGCGCCAGCAGTGAGTCCGGGGGTGGTTCACCCCTCCACTTT,CASSESGGGSPLHF
TRBJ2-1,TRBV10-3,TRBD2,few,TGTGCCATCACCCCTACTAGCGGGGGTGGCTCCTACAATGAGCAGTTCTTC,CAITPTSGGGSYNEQFF
TRBJ1-5,TRBV28,-,few,TGTGCCAGCAGACCCGGGGGACGGATCAATCAGCCCCAGCATTTT,CASRPGGRINQPQHF
TRBJ1-3,TRBV6-6,TRBD1,-,TGTGCCAGCAGTTACTCAGGGGGCGCAGGAAACACCATATATTTT,CASSYSGGAGNTIYF
TRBJ2-7,TRBV18,-,many,TGTGCCAGCTCACCAGGGACTTCCGCCTACGAGCAGTACTTC,CASSPGTSAYEQYF
TRBJ1-4,TRBV18,TRBD1,-,TGTGCCAGCTCACTGACAGGGCAAAGGGAAAAACTGTTTTTT,CASSLTGQREKLFF
TRBJ2-1,TRBV6-5,-,few,TGTGCCAGCAGTTACGGTGGGGCAGCTTCCTACAATGAGCAGTTCTTC,CASSYGGAASYNEQFF
TRBJ2-1,TRBV7-6,-,few,TGTGCCAGCAGCTCCTACGCCTACAATGAGCAGTTCTTC,CASSSYAYNEQFF
TRBJ2-1,TRBV30,-,few,TGTGCCTGGAGTGTACGTCAGTGGGGGGTCACGTACAATGAGCAGTTCTTC,CAWSVRQWGVTYNEQFF
TRBJ2-1,TRBV6-5,TRBD2,few,TGTGCCAGTAGGACTAGCTCGGATGAGCAGTTCTTC,CASRTSSDEQFF
TRBJ2-3,TRBV5-8,TRBD1,few,TGTGCCAGCAGCTCGGACAGGGCAGATACGCAGTATTTT,CASSSDRADTQYF
TRBJ2-2,TRBV27,TRBD1,-,TGTGCCAGCAGCTCCCGGGACAGGGGTTTCGGGGAGCTGTTTTTT,CASSSRDRGFGELFF
TRBJ2-3,TRBV5-1,-,many,TGCGCCAGCGAGTGGGGCGCTACGCAGTATTTT,CASEWGATQYF
TRBJ2-3,TRBV29-1,-,few,TGCAGCGTTGAATTGGCGGGGCAAGATACGCAGTATTTT,CSVELAGQDTQYF
TRBJ2-2,TRBV5-1,TRBD1,-,TGCGCCAGCAGCATAACCGGGACAGGAAACACCGGGGAGCTGTTTTTT,CASSITGTGNTGELFF
TRBJ1-6,TRBV7-8,-,few,TGTGCCAGCAGCTCTCAGGGAGGGCTAGGTAATTCACCCCTCCACTTT,CASSSQGGLGNSPLHF
TRBJ1-2,TRBV27,-,-,TGTGCCAGCAGTACAACACGACAGGTTGAGAGGGGCTATGGCTACACCTTC,CASSTTRQVERGYGYTF
TRBJ2-7,TRBV7-3,TRBD2,-,TGTGCCAGCAGCTCCCCGGGCCTAGCGGGGAGGCAGTACTTC,CASSSPGLAGRQYF
TRBJ2-7,TRBV7-9,TRBD2,few,TGTGCCAGCAGCTTAATGGCGGGGGGGAACTACGAGCAGTACTTC,CASSLMAGGNYEQYF
TRBJ1-1,TRBV5-4,TRBD1,-,TGTGCCACCTCGGGACAGGGGTTCACTGAAGCTTTCTTT,CATSGQGFTEAFF
TRBJ2-2,TRBV23-1,-,few,TGCGCCAGCAGTCAATCGCGAGGAACGCACACCGGGGAGCTGTTTTTT,CASSQSRGTHTGELFF
TRBJ1-2,TRBV14,-,-,TGTGCCAGCAGTCCAGGGACTTGGGGCTACACCTTC,CASSPGTWGYTF
TRBJ2-1,TRBV5-5,-,-,TGTGCCAGCAGCCCAGGACAGATTAACAATGAGCAGTTCTTC,CASSPGQINNEQFF
TRBJ1-1,TRBV18,-,few,TGTGCCAGCTCCTTACAGGGAGAGAACACTGAAGCTTTCTTT,CASSLQGENTEAFF
TRBJ1-4,TRBV9,TRBD1,few,TGTGCCAGCAGCGCTAACCGGGACAGTAATGAAAAACTGTTTTTT,CASSANRDSNEKLFF
TRBJ1-4,TRBV29-1,-,few,TGCAGCGCTTTAACAGGGAATGAAAAACTGTTTTTT,CSALTGNEKLFF
TRBJ2-3,TRBV9,-,-,TGTGCCAGCAGCGGGGACAATGCAGATACGCAGTATTTT,CASSGDNADTQYF
TRBJ1-2,TRBV4-1,-,-,TGCGCCAGCAGCCAACCAACCGGGGGGAGGGTTGGGGGCTACACCTTC,CASSQPTGGRVGGYTF
TRBJ2-5,TRBV7-2,-,few,TGTGCCAGCAGCTTCGGCGGGGAGACCCAGTACTTC,CASSFGGETQYF
TRBJ2-7,TRBV7-2,TRBD2,-,TGTGCCAGCAGCCTAGGGCCTAGCGGGGCGAGCTCCTACGAGCAGTACTTC,CASSLGPSGASSYEQYF
TRBJ1-4,TRBV27,-,-,TGTGCCAGCATCAAAAATGGGTTTGCAACTAATGAAGAACTGTTTTTT,CASIKNGFATNEELFF
TRBJ2-1,TRBV7-2,TRBD2,few,TGTGCCAGCAGGCCTTCTAGCGGCGCCTACAATGAGCAGTTCTTC,CASRPSSGAYNEQFF
TRBJ1-6,TRBV9,-,few,TGTGCCAGCAGCGTAAGTGAACAGGCCGATTCACCCCTCCACTTT,CASSVSEQADSPLHF
TRBJ2-7,TRBV2,TRBD1,few,TGTGCCAGCAGCGTAGACAGGGGCCACGAGCAGTACTTC,CASSVDRGHEQYF
TRBJ2-5,TRBV7-2,-,-,TGTGCCAGCAGCTCTTTGGCTGTCCAAGAGACCCAGTACTTC,CASSSLAVQETQYF
TRBJ2-2,TRBV5-1,-,few,TGCGCCAGCAGCCCAGGGGCGTCAAGGGCCGGGGAGCTGTTTTTT,CASSPGASRAGELFF
TRBJ1-1,TRBV7-9,-,-,TGTGCCAGCAGCCTATCCATGAACACTGAAGCTTTCTTT,CASSLSMNTEAFF
TRBJ1-1,TRBV11-2,-,few,TGTGCCAGCAGCGCGGACAGAAACACTGAAGCTTTCTTT,CASSADRNTEAFF
TRBJ2-5,TRBV2,TRBD1,-,TGTGCCAGCAGTGTGGACAGGCAAGAGACCCAGTACTTC,CASSVDRQETQYF
TRBJ1-2,TRBV27,-,-,TGTGCCAGCAGACGGGACAAGGGTTATGGCTACACCTTC,CASRRDKGYGYTF
TRBJ1-4,TRBV11-2,-,-,TGTGCCAGCAGCTCTCCCGGTTGGGAAAAACTGTTTTTT,CASSSPGWEKLFF
TRBJ2-2,TRBV27,TRBD1,-,TGTGCCAGCAGTTTAGTCCCAGGGGGCGTTGGCGGGGAGCTGTTTTTT,CASSLVPGGVGGELFF
TRBJ1-3,TRBV9,-,few,TGTGCCAGCAGCGCGGACAGTCCGAAAAGCTCTGGAAACACCATATATTTT,CASSADSPKSSGNTIYF
TRBJ1-4,TRBV30,TRBD1,few,TGTGCCTGGAGTGTACCAGGGGGCACTAATGAAAAACTGTTTTTT,CAWSVPGGTNEKLFF
TRBJ2-1,TRBV7-2,TRBD2,-,TGTGCCAGCAGCTCACTAGCGGGCAATGAGCAGTTCTTC,CASSSLAGNEQFF
TRBJ2-3,TRBV4-2,TRBD2,-,TGTGCCAGCAGCCACCGGGGGGGCCAAGATACGCAGTATTTT,CASSHRGGQDTQYF
TRBJ1-1,TRBV15,TRBD1,few,TGTGCCACCAGCAGACGGGACAGGGGGCCCGGGAACACTGAAGCTTTCTTT,CATSRRDRGPGNTEAFF
TRBJ2-2,TRBV11-3,-,-,TGTGCCAGCAGCTCCGGGGACACGGGAACCGGGGAGCTGTTTTTT,CASSSGDTGTGELFF
TRBJ2-3,TRBV15,TRBD1,many,TGTGCCACCAGGGGACAGGGGGCATTCGATACGCAGTATTTT,CATRGQGAFDTQYF